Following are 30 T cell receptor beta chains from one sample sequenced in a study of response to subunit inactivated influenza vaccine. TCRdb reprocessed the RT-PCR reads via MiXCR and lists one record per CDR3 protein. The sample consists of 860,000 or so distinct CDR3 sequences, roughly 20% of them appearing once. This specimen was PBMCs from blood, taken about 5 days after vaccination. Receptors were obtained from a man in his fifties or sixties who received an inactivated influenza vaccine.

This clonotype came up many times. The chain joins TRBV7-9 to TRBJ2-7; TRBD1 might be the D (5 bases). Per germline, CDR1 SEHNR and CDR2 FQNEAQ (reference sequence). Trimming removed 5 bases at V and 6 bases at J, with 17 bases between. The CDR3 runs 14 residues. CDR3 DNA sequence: TGTGCCAGCAGCCCCCAGGGTAGGGGTGGCGAGCAGTACTTC. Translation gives CASSPQGRGGEQYF.

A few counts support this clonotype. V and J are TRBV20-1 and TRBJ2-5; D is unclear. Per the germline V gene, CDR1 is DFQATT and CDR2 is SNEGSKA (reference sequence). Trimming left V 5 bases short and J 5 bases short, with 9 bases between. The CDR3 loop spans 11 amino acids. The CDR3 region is CSARLGETQYF. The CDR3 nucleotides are TGCAGTGCTCGTTTGGGGGAGACCCAGTACTTC.

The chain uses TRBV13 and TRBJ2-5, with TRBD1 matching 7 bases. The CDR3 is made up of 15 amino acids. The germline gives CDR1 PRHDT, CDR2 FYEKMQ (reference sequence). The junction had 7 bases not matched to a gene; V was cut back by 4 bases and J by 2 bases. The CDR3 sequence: CASSSAGGNQETQYF. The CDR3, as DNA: TGTGCCAGCAGCTCTGCAGGGGGAAATCAAGAGACCCAGTACTTC.

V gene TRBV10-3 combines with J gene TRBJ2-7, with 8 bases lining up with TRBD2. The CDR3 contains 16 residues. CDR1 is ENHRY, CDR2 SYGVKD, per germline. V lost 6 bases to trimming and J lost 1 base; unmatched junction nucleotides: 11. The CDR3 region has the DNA TGTGCCATCAGGCCATCGCTAGCGGGTGCTTCCTACGAGCAGTACTTC. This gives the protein CAIRPSLAGASYEQYF.

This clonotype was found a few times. CDR3 region: CASSLAMTGIEQYF. As DNA, the CDR3 is TGTGCCAGCAGCTTGGCTATGACAGGGATCGAGCAGTACTTC. This chain connects TRBV5-5 to TRBJ2-7; 7 bases map to TRBD1. The V segment lost 0 bases and the J segment 6 bases; nucleotides outside the gene matches: 6. The germline V gene has CDR1 SGHKS and CDR2 YYEKEE (reference sequence). The CDR3 is 14 residues long. Complete variable domain (other parts from reference TRBV5-5 and TRBJ2-7): DAGVTQSPTHLIKTRGQQVTLRCSPISGHKSVSWYQQVLGQGPQFIFQYYEKEERGRGNFPDRFSARQFPNYSSELNVNALLLGDSALYLCASSLAMTGIEQYFGPGTRLTVT.

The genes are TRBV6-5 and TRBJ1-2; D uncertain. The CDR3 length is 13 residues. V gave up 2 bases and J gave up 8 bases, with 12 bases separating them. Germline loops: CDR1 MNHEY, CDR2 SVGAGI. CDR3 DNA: TGTGCCAGCAGTTACGGAGGGCTCGAGGGCTACACCTTC. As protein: CASSYGGLEGYTF.

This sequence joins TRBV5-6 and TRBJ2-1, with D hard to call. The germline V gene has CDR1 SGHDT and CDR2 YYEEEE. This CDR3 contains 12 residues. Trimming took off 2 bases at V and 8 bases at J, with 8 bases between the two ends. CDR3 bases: TGTGCCAGCAGCTTTGTCTTTTATGAGCAGTTCTTC. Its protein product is CASSFVFYEQFF.

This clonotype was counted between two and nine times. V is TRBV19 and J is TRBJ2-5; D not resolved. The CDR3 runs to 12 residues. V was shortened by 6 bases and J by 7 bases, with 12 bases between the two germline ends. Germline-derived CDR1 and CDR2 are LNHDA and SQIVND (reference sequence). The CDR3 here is CASRDPLGTQYF. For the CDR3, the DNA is TGTGCCAGTAGAGACCCCTTAGGGACCCAGTACTTC.

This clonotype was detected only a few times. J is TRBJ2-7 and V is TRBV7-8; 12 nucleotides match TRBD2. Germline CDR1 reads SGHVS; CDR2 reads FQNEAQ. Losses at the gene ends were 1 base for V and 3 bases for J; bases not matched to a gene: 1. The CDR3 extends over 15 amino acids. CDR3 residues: CASSLGTSGIYEQYF. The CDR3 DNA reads TGTGCCAGCAGCTTAGGGACTAGCGGGATCTACGAGCAGTACTTC.

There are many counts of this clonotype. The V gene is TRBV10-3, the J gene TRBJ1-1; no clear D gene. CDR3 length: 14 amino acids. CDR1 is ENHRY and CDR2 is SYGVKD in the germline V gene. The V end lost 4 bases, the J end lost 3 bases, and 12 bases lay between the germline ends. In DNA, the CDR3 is TGTGCCATCAGTGGATCGCCCGGGGACACTGAAGCTTTCTTT. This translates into CAISGSPGDTEAFF.

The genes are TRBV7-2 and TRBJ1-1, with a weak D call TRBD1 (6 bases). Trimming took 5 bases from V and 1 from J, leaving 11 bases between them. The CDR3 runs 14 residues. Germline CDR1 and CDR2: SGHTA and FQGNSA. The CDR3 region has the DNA TGTGCCAGCAGCCGCGACAGGCAGAACACTGAAGCTTTCTTT. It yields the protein CASSRDRQNTEAFF.

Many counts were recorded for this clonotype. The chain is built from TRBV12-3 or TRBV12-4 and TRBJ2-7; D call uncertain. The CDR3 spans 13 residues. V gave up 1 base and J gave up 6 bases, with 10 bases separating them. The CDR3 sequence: CASSLGRRVEQYF. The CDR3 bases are TGTGCCAGCAGTTTAGGGAGAAGGGTCGAGCAGTACTTC.

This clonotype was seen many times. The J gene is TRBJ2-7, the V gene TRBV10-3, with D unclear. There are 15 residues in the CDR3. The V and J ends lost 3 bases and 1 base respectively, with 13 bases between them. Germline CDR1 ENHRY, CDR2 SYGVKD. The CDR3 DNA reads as TGTGCCATCAGTGAAGGTTTGCTGGGGTCCTACGAGCAGTACTTC. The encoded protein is CAISEGLLGSYEQYF.

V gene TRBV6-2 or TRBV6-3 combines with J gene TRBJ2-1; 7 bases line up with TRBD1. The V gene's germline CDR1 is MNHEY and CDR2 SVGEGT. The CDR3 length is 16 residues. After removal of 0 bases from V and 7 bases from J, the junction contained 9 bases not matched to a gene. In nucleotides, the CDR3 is TGTGCCAGCAGTTACTCCCCTAAGGGGGCTCGGAATGAGCAGTTCTTC. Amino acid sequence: CASSYSPKGARNEQFF.

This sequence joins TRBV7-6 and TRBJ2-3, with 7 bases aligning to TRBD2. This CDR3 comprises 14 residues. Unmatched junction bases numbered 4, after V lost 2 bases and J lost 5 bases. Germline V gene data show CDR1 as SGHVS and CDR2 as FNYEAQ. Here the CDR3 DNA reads TGTGCCAGCAGCTTATATACTAGCGTAGATACGCAGTATTTT. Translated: CASSLYTSVDTQYF.

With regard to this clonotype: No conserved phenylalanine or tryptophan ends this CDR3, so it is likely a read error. CDR3 amino acids: CASSFRQAKNIQYY. CDR3 coding DNA: TGTGCCAGCAGTTTTCGGCAGGCCAAAAACATTCAGTACTAC. The rearrangement links TRBV28 to TRBJ2-4; D remains unclear. There are 14 residues in the CDR3. The V and J ends lost 3 bases and 1 base respectively, with 7 bases between them. Germline assignment: CDR1 MDHEN and CDR2 SYDVKM.

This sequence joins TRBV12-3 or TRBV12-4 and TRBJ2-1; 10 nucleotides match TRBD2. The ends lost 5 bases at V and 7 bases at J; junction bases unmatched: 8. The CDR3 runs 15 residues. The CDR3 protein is CASSAGLAVDNEQFF. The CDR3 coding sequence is TGTGCCAGCAGTGCCGGACTAGCGGTGGATAATGAGCAGTTCTTC.

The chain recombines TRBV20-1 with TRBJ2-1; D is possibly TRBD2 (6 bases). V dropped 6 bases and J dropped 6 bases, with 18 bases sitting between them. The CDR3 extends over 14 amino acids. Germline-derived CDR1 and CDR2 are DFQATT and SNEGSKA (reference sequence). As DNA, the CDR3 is TGCAGTGCAAATAGCGGACAAAGGCGCAATGAGCAGTTCTTC. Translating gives CSANSGQRRNEQFF.

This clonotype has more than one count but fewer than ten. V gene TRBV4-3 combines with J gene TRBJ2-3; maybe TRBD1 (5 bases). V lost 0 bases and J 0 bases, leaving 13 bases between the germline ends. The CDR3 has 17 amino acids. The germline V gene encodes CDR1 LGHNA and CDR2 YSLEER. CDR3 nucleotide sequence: TGCGCCAGCAGCCAAGAGCGACAGATCCTAAGCACAGATACGCAGTATTTT. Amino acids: CASSQERQILSTDTQYF.

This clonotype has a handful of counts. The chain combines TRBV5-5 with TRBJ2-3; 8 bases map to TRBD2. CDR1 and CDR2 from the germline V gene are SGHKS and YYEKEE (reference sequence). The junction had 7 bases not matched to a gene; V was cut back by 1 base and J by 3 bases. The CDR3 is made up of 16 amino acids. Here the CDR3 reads CASSLRDSGVTDTQYF. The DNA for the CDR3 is TGTGCCAGCAGCTTGCGGGATAGCGGGGTGACAGATACGCAGTATTTT.

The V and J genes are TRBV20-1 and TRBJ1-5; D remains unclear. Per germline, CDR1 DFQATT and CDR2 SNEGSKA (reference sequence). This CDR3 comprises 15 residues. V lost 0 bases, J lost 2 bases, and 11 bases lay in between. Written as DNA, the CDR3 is TGCAGTGCTAGAGATTGGGGTAGGGGCAATCAGCCCCAGCATTTT. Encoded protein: CSARDWGRGNQPQHF.

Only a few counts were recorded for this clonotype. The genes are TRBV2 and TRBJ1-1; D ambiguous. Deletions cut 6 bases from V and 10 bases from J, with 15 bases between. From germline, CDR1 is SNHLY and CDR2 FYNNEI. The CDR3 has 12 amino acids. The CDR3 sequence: CASRGTPHGAFF. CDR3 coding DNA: TGTGCCAGCAGGGGCACCCCCCACGGAGCTTTCTTT.

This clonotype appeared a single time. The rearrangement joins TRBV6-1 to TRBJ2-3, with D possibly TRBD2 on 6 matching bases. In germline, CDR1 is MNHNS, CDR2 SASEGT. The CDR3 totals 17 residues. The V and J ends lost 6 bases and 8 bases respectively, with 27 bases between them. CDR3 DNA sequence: TGTGCCAGCAGCCACCCCGAGACTAGAAGTAGGGTCGGTACGCAGTATTTT. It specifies CASSHPETRSRVGTQYF.

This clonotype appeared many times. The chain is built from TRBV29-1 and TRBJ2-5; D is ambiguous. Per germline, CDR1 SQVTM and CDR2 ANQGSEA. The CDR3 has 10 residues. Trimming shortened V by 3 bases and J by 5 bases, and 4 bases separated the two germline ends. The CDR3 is CSVDRETQYF. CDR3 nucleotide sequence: TGCAGCGTTGATCGGGAGACCCAGTACTTC.

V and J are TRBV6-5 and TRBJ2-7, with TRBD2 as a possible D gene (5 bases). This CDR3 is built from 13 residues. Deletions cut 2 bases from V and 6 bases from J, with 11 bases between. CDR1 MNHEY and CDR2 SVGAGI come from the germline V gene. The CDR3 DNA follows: TGTGCCAGCAGTTACCCGGGGTCTATCGAGCAGTACTTC. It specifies CASSYPGSIEQYF.

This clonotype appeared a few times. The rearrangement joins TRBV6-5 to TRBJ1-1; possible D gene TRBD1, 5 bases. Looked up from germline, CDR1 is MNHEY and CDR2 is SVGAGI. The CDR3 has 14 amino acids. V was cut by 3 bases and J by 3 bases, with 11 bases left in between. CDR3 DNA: TGTGCCAGCAGTTATGTAGGGGAGGACACTGAAGCTTTCTTT. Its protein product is CASSYVGEDTEAFF.

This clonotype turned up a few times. The CDR3 coding sequence is TGCAGCGTGACAGAAACTTACACCGGGGAGCTGTTTTTT. Translating gives CSVTETYTGELFF. The rearrangement uses TRBV29-1 and TRBJ2-2; TRBD1 is a possible D gene (5 bases). Per the germline V gene, CDR1 is SQVTM and CDR2 is ANQGSEA. Between the trimmed V and J ends, which lost 6 bases and 3 bases, there was a span of 11 bases. The CDR3 is 13 residues long.

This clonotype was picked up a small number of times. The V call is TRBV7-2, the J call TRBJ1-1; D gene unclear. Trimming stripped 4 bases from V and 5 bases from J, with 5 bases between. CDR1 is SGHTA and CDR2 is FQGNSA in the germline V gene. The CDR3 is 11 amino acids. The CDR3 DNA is TGTGCCAGCAGCTCAGCTACTGAAGCTTTCTTT. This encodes CASSSATEAFF.

The CDR3 nucleotides read TGTGCCAGCAGCTTGCATGGAGGGGTTAACACCGGGGAGCTGTTTTTT. It specifies CASSLHGGVNTGELFF. V and J are TRBV5-5 and TRBJ2-2; perhaps TRBD2 as D (6 bases). CDR1 is SGHKS and CDR2 is YYEKEE in the germline V gene (reference sequence). Trimming stripped 1 base from V and 2 bases from J, with 12 bases between. CDR3 size: 16 residues.

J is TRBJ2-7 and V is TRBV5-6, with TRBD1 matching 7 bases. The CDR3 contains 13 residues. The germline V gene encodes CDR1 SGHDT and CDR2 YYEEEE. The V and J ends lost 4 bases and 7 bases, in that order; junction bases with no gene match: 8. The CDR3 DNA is TGTGCCAGCAGCGCTTACAGGGGCGGAGAGCAGTACTTC. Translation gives CASSAYRGGEQYF.